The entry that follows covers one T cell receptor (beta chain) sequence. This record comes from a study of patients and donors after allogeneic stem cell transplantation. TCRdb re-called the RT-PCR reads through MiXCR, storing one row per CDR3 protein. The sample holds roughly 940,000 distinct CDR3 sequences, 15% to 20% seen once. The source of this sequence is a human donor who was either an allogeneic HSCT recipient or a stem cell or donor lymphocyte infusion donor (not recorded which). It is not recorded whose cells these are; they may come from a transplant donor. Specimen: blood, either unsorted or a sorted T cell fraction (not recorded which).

Here the CDR3 DNA reads TGTGCCAGCAGCCCAGACGGGCGATCTGGAAACACCATATATTTT. Translation: CASSPDGRSGNTIYF. The chain couples TRBV9 to TRBJ1-3; the D is unclear. The CDR3 contains 15 residues. Germline values: CDR1 SGDLS, CDR2 YYNGEE. V was clipped by 4 bases and J by 1 base, with 12 bases between them.